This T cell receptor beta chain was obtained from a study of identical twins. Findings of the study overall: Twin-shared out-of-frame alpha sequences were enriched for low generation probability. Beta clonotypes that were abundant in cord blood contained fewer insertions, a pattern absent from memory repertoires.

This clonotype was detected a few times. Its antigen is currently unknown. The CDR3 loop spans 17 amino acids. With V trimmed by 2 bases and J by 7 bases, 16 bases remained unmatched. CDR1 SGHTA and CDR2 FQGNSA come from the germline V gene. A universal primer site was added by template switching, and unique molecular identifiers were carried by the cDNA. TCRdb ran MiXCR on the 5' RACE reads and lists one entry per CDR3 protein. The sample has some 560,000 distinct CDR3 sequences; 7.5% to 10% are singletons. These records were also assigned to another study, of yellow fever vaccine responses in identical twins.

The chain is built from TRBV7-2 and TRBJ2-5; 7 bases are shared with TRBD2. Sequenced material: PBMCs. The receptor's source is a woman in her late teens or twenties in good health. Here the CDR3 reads CASSLMMGRELIGTQYF. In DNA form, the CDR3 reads TGTGCCAGCAGCTTAATGATGGGGCGGGAGCTTATCGGGACCCAGTACTTC.